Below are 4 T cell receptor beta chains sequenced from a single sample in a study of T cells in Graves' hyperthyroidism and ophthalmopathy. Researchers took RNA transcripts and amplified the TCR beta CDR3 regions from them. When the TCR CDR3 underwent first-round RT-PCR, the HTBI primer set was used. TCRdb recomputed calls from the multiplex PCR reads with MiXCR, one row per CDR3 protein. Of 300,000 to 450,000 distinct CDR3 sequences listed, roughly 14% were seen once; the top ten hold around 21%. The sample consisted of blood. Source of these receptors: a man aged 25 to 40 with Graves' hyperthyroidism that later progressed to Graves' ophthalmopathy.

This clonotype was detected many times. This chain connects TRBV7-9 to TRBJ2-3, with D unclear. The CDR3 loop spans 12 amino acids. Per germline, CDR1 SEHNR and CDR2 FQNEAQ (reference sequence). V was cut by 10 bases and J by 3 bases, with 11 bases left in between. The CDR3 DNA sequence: TGTGCCAAGCAAGGAGTAACAGATACGCAGTATTTT. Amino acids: CAKQGVTDTQYF.

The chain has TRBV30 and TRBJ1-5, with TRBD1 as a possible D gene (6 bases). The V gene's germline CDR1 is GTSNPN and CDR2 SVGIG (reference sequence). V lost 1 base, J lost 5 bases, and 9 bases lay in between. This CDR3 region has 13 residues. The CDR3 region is CAWSGRGHQPQHF. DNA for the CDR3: TGTGCCTGGAGTGGGCGGGGGCATCAGCCCCAGCATTTT.

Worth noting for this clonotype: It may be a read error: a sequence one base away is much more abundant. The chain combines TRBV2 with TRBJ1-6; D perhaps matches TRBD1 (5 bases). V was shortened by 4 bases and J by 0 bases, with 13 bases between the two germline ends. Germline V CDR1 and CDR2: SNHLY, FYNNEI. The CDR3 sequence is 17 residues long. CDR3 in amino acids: CASSGIGASSYNSPLHF. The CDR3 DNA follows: TGTGCCAGCAGTGGAATAGGGGCGAGCTCCTATAATTCACCCCTCCACTTT.

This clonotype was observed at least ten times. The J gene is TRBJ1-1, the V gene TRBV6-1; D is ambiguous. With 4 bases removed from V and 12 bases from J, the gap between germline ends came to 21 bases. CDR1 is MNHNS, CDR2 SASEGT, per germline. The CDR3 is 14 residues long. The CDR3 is CASSANLRALKTFF. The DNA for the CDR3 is TGTGCCAGCAGTGCGAACCTTCGGGCCCTGAAAACTTTCTTT.